The 2 T cell receptor beta chains below all came from one sample that was sequenced in a study of control samples from healthy donors and cancer patients. Libraries were prepared by immunoSEQ multiplex PCR; TCRdb keeps only in-frame clonotypes and omits some of them. Among more than 15,000 clones, around 80% were seen once, and the ten largest hold about 30%. The sequenced sample was PBMCs. The receptors derive from a man older than 75 with head and neck cancer.

CDR3 sequence (DNA): TGTGCCAGTAGCAACAGGGAGAGAGAAGGCTACACCTTC. Encoded protein: CASSNREREGYTF. The chain uses TRBV19 and TRBJ1-2; a possible D gene is TRBD1 (6 bases). Trimming shortened V by 6 bases and J by 8 bases, and 16 bases separated the two germline ends. CDR3 length: 13 amino acids. Looked up from germline, CDR1 is LNHDA and CDR2 is SQIVND (reference sequence).

This chain joins TRBV15 and TRBJ2-1, with D perhaps TRBD1 or TRBD2 (5 bases each). Germline V gene sequence: CDR1 LNHNV, CDR2 YYDKDF (reference sequence). Trimming left V 1 base short and J 4 bases short, with 8 bases between. CDR3 length: 14 amino acids. The CDR3: CATSRGEGYNEQFF. In nucleotides, the CDR3 is TGTGCCACCAGCAGAGGAGAGGGGTACAATGAGCAGTTCTTC.